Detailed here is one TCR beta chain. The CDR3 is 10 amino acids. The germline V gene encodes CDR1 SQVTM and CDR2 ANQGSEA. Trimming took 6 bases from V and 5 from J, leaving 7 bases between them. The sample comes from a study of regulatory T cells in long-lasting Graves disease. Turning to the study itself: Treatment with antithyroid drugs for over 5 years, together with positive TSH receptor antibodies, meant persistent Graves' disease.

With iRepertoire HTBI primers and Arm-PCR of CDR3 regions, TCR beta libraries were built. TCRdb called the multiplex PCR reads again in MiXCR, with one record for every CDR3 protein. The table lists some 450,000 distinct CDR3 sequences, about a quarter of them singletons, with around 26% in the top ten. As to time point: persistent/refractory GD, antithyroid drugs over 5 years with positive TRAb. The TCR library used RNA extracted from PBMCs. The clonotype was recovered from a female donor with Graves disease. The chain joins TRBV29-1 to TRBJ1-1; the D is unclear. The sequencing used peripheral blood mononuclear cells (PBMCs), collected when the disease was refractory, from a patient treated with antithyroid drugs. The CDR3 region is CSVRGTEAFF. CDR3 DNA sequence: TGCAGCGTCAGAGGAACTGAAGCTTTCTTT.